This T cell receptor beta chain comes out of a study of tumor-infiltrating lymphocytes in oesophageal squamous cell carcinoma. Trimming cost V 3 bases and J 7 bases, with 6 bases left between them. This CDR3 contains 12 residues. The V gene's germline CDR1 is MNHEY and CDR2 SMNVEV (reference sequence). TCRdb independently ran MiXCR on the PCR reads; one entry per CDR3 protein. The sample consists of 15,000 to 17,000 distinct CDR3 sequences, approximately 54% of them appearing once. This receptor was taken from a female donor with esophageal squamous cell carcinoma. The V gene is TRBV27, the J gene TRBJ2-2; D unresolved. The source material was esophageal tumor tissue. CDR3 residues: CASSFTVGELFF. The CDR3 DNA follows: TGTGCCAGCAGTTTTACTGTCGGGGAGCTGTTTTTT.